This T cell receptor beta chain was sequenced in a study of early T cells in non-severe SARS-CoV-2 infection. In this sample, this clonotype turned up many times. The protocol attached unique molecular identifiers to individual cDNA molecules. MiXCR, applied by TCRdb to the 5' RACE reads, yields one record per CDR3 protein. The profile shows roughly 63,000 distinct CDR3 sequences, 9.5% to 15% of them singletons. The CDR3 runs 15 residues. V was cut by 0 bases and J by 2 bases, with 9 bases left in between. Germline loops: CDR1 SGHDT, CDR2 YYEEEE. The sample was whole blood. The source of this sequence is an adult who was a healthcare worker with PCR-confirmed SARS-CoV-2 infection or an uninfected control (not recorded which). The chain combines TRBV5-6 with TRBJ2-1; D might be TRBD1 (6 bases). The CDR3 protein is CASSLGQGPYNEQFF. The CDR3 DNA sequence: TGTGCCAGCAGCTTGGGTCAGGGGCCCTACAATGAGCAGTTCTTC.